This TCR beta chain was identified during a study of T cell responses to AZD1222 COVID-19 vaccine. The study's findings and limits: After two AZD1222 doses, spike-specific TCR breadth and depth rose versus day 0.

Sequenced by immunoSEQ multiplex PCR; TCRdb stores in-frame clones only, minus some. The table has around 160,000 clones, 94% seen once. A remark on this clone: The antigen is unknown.

The sample consisted of peripheral blood, taken on day 0 of AZD1222 vaccination. This TCR derives from an adult in good health.

CDR3 residues: CASSHSGQGGSYNQPQHF. As DNA, the CDR3 is TGTGCCAGCAGCCACTCTGGGCAGGGTGGGTCCTACAATCAGCCCCAGCATTTT. The chain has TRBV2 and TRBJ1-5; TRBD1 might be the D (5 bases). V dropped 6 bases and J dropped 3 bases, with 24 bases sitting between them. This CDR3 spans 18 amino acids. Germline V gene lookup returns CDR1 SNHLY and CDR2 FYNNEI.